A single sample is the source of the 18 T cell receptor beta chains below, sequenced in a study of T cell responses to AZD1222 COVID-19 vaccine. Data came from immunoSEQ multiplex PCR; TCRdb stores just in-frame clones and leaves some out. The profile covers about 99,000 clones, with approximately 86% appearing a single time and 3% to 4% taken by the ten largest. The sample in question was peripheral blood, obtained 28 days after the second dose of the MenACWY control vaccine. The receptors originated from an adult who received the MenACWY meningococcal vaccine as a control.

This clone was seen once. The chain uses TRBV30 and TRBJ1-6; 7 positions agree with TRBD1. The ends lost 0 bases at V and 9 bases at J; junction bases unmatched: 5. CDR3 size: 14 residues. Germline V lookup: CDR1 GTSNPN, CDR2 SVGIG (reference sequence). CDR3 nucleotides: TGTGCCTGGAGTGTAGCCAGGGACAGTTCACCCCTCCACTTT. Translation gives CAWSVARDSSPLHF.

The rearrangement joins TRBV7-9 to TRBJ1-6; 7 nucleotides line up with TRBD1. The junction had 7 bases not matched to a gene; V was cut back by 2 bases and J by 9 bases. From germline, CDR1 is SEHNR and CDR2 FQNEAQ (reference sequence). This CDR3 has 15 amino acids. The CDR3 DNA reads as TGTGCCAGCAGCTTATTGGAACAGGGGTTTTCACCCCTCCACTTT. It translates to CASSLLEQGFSPLHF.

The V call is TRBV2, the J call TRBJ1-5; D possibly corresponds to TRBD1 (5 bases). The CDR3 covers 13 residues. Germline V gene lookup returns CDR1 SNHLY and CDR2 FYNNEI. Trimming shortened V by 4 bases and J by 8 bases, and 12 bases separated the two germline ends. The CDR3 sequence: CASSGQLGEPQHF. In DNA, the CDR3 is TGTGCCAGCAGTGGACAGTTAGGGGAGCCCCAGCATTTT.

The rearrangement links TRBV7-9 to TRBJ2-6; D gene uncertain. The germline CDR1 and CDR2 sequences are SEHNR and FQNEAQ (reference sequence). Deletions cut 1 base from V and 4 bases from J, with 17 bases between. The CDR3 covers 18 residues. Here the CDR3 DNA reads TGTGCCAGCAGCTTAGAATGGGCCCATCCCCGGGGGGCCAACGTCCTGACTTTC. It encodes CASSLEWAHPRGANVLTF. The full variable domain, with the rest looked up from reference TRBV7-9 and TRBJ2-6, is DTGVSQNPRHKITKRGQNVTFRCDPISEHNRLYWYRQTLGQGPEFLTYFQNEAQLEKSRLLSDRFSAERPKGSFSTLEIQRTEQGDSAMYLCASSLEWAHPRGANVLTFGAGSRLTVL.

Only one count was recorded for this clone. CDR3 in amino acids: CASSLSGAYNYGYTF. For the CDR3, the DNA is TGTGCCAGCAGTTTGTCTGGGGCCTATAACTATGGCTACACCTTC. This sequence joins TRBV27 and TRBJ1-2; TRBD1 is a possible D gene (5 bases). Germline CDR1 and CDR2: MNHEY and SMNVEV (reference sequence). This CDR3 contains 15 residues. With 3 bases removed from V and 1 base from J, the gap between germline ends came to 12 bases.

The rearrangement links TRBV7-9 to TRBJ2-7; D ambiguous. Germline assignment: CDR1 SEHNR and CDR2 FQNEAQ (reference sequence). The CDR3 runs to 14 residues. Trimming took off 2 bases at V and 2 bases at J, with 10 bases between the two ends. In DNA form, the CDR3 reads TGTGCCAGCAGCTTAACAGAAGCACCCTACGAGCAGTACTTC. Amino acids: CASSLTEAPYEQYF.

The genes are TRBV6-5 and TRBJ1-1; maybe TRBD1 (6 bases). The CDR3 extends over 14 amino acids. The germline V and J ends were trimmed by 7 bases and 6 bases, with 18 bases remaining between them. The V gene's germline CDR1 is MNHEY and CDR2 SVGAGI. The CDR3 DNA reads TGTGCCAGCACTAAGACAGGAGGGGCAGCTGAAGCTTTCTTT. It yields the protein CASTKTGGAAEAFF.

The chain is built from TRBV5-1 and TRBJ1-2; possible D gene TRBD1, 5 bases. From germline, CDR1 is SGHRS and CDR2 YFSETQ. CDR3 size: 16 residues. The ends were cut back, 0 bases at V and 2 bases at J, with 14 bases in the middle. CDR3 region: CASSLASGTENYGYTF. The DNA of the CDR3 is TGCGCCAGCAGCTTGGCGTCCGGGACGGAAAACTATGGCTACACCTTC.

CDR3 residues: CASSYKGSTYEQYF. CDR3 coding DNA: TGTGCCAGCAGCTACAAAGGGTCGACCTACGAGCAGTACTTC. This rearrangement joins TRBV6-5 to TRBJ2-7, with D hard to call. In germline, CDR1 is MNHEY, CDR2 SVGAGI. V shed 6 bases and J shed 2 bases, with 14 bases lying between them. CDR3 size: 14 residues.

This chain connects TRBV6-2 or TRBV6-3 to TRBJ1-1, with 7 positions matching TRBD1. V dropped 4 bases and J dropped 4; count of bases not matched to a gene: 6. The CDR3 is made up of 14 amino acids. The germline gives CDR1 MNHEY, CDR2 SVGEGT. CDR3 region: CASSLTGLGTEAFF. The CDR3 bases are TGTGCCAGCAGTTTGACAGGGTTGGGCACTGAAGCTTTCTTT.

The CDR3 is CASNRDLETQYF. In DNA, the CDR3 is TGTGCCAGCAATCGGGATTTGGAGACCCAGTACTTC. The chain joins TRBV2 to TRBJ2-5; tentative D call: TRBD2 (5 bases). CDR3 length: 12 residues. Germline CDR1 SNHLY, CDR2 FYNNEI. V lost 7 bases, J lost 5 bases, and 11 bases lay in between.

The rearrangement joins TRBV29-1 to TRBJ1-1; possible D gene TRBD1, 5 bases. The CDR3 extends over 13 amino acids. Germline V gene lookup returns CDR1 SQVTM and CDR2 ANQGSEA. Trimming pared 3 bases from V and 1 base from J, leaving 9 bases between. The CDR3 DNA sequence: TGCAGCGTTGACCCCACAGGGAACACTGAAGCTTTCTTT. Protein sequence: CSVDPTGNTEAFF.

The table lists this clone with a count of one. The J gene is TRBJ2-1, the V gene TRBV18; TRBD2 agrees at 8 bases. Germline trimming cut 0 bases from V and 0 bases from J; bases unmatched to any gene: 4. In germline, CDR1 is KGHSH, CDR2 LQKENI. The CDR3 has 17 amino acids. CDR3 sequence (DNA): TGTGCCAGCTCACCACCGAAGCGGGGGAGCTCCTACAATGAGCAGTTCTTC. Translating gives CASSPPKRGSSYNEQFF.

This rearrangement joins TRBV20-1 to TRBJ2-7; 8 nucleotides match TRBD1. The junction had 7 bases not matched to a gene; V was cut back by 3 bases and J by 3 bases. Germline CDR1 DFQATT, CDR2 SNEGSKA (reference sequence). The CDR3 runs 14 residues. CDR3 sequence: CSASEDRDNYEQYF. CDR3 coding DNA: TGCAGTGCTAGTGAGGACAGGGATAACTACGAGCAGTACTTC.

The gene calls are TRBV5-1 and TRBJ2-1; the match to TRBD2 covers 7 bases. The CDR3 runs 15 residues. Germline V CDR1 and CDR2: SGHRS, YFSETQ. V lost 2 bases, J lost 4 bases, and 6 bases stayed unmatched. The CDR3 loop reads CASSFSGGRYNEQFF. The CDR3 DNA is TGCGCCAGCAGCTTTTCGGGGGGACGGTACAATGAGCAGTTCTTC. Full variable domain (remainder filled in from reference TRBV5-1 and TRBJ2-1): KAGVTQTPRYLIKTRGQQVTLSCSPISGHRSVSWYQQTPGQGLQFLFEYFSETQRNKGNFPGRFSGRQFSNSRSEMNVSTLELGDSALYLCASSFSGGRYNEQFFGPGTRLTVL.

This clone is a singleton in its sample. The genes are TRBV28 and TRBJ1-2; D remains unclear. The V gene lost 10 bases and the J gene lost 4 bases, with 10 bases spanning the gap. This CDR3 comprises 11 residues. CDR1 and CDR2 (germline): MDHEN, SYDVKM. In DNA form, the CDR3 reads TGTGCCATCCAGGAACTCTATGGCTACACCTTC. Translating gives CAIQELYGYTF.

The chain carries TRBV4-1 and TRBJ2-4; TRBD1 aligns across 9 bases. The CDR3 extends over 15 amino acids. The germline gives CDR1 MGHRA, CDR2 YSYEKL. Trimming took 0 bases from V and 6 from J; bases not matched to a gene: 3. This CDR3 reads CASSQEWDRANIQYF. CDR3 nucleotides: TGCGCCAGCAGCCAAGAGTGGGACAGGGCAAACATTCAGTACTTC.

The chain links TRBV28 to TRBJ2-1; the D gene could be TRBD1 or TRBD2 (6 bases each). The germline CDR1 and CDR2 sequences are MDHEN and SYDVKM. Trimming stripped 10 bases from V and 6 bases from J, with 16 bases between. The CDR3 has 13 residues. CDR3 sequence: CATRGVGGNEQFF. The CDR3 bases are TGTGCCACCAGGGGAGTGGGGGGCAATGAGCAGTTCTTC.